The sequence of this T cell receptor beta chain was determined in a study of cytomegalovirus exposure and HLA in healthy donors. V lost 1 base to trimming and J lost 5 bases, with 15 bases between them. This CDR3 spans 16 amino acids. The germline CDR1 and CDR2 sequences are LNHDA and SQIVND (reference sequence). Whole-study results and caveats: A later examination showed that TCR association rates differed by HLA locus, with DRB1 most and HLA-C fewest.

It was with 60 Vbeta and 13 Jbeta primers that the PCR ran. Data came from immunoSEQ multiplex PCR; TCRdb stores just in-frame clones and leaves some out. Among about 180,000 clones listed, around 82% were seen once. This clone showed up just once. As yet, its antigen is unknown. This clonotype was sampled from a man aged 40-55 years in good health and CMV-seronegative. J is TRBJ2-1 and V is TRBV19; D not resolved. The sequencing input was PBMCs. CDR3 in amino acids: CASSIVPSGGNNEQFF. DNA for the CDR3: TGTGCCAGTAGTATAGTGCCCTCTGGCGGAAACAATGAGCAGTTCTTC. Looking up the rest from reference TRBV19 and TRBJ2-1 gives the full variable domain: DGGITQSPKYLFRKEGQNVTLSCEQNLNHDAMYWYRQDPGQGLRLIYYSQIVNDFQKGDIAEGYSVSREKKESFPLTVTSAQKNPTAFYLCASSIVPSGGNNEQFFGPGTRLTVL.